One and the same sample provided the 7 T cell receptor beta chains below, sequenced in a study of blood T cell repertoires in COVID-19. This table comes from immunoSEQ multiplex PCR, and its TCRdb copy is limited to in-frame clones, with some not included. The sample shows almost 200,000 clones, more than 75% of them seen only once. Input material: peripheral blood. These receptor sequences come from a woman aged 40 to 55 with COVID-19, enrolled during active disease.

V is TRBV6-6 and J is TRBJ2-5; 7 bases fit TRBD1. The CDR3 is made up of 13 amino acids. Trimming took 5 bases from V and 2 from J; bases not matched to a gene: 2. The V gene's germline CDR1 is MNHNY and CDR2 SVGAGI (reference sequence). CDR3 sequence (DNA): TGTGCCAGCAGTCGACAGGGACAAGAGACCCAGTACTTC. Translation: CASSRQGQETQYF.

This clone was observed a few times. The genes are TRBV6-5 and TRBJ2-1, with 7 bases matching TRBD1. This CDR3 is 15 amino acids long. The germline gives CDR1 MNHEY, CDR2 SVGAGI. With V trimmed by 6 bases and J by 7 bases, 12 bases remained unmatched. The DNA for the CDR3 is TGTGCCAGCAGGGCCGGGACAGAAGGAAAAAATGAGCAGTTCTTC. Translation gives CASRAGTEGKNEQFF.

The rearrangement links TRBV5-1 to TRBJ2-7, with 13 bases aligning to TRBD2. Per germline, CDR1 SGHRS and CDR2 YFSETQ. Trimming at V came to 0 bases and at J to 0 bases, leaving 9 bases not matched to a gene. This CDR3 has 19 amino acids. The DNA for the CDR3 is TGCGCCAGCAGCTTGGAACCTCCGGGACTAGCGGGACCCTCCTACGAGCAGTACTTC. Residues: CASSLEPPGLAGPSYEQYF.

This rearrangement joins TRBV21-1 to TRBJ2-1; TRBD2, the table's D call, was not compared with the DNA. TRBV21-1 is designated a pseudogene. The CDR3 is 16 residues long. This CDR3 reads CASSKGLSGGGNEQFF. CDR3 sequence (DNA): TGTGCCAGCAGCAAAGGTCTGAGCGGGGGGGGTAATGAGCAGTTCTTC.

The table lists this clone with a few counts. The chain is built from TRBV23-1 and TRBJ1-1; 7 positions agree with TRBD1. TRBV23-1 is identified as an open reading frame with a role that is uncertain. The length of the CDR3 is 15 residues. Trimming cost V 1 base and J 4 bases; bases outside gene matches: 6. The CDR3 bases are TGCGCCAGCAGTCAATTACAGGGGCTACTCACTGAAGCTTTCTTT. This sequence encodes CASSQLQGLLTEAFF.

The J gene is TRBJ1-1, the V gene TRBV11-3, with D unclear. The CDR3 runs 14 residues. CDR1 and CDR2 from the germline V gene are SGHNT and YENEEA. Trimming removed 5 bases from V and 6 bases from J, with 16 bases in between. This CDR3 is CASSQNGVLAEAFF. DNA of the CDR3: TGTGCCAGCAGCCAAAACGGAGTATTGGCTGAAGCTTTCTTT.

The chain is built from TRBV2 and TRBJ2-5; 7 bases are shared with TRBD1. Germline V gives CDR1 SNHLY, CDR2 FYNNEI. The CDR3 covers 14 residues. After removal of 3 bases from V and 4 bases from J, the junction contained 5 bases not matched to a gene. CDR3 protein: CASSETRGLETQYF. Written as DNA, the CDR3 is TGTGCCAGCAGTGAGACAAGGGGGCTAGAGACCCAGTACTTC.